The rows below give T cell receptor beta chains drawn from one sample of a study of vaccination and CD4 T cells after COVID-19. Each CDR3 protein gets one entry after TCRdb re-called the PCR reads with MiXCR. The sample contains about 15,000 distinct CDR3 sequences, about two fifths of which appear only once. These receptors have no known antigen. This specimen consisted of CD4+ T cells from blood, cultured in vitro, obtained before SARS-CoV-2 vaccination. The receptors shown here come from a human donor who had recovered from COVID-19. CDR3s include the opening cysteine and the closing phenylalanine or tryptophan. Fields, in order: V gene, clone size, J gene, D gene, CDR3 DNA, CDR3 protein. A D gene is named only where the DNA matches it firmly. The size field is filled for only some rows; it gives once, few, many or a size class.

v_call: TRBV20-1; clone_size: -; j_call: TRBJ2-1; d_call: -; cdr3_nt: TGCAGTGCTAGAATGTCGACCAATGAGCAGTTCTTC; cdr3_aa: CSARMSTNEQFF
v_call: TRBV20-1; clone_size: -; j_call: TRBJ2-7; d_call: -; cdr3_nt: TGCAGTGCTAGAGATGATTACTACGAGCAGTACTTC; cdr3_aa: CSARDDYYEQYF
v_call: TRBV19; clone_size: few; j_call: TRBJ2-2; d_call: -; cdr3_nt: TGTGCCAGTAGCAGGGGAGACCCCGGGGAGCTGTTTTTT; cdr3_aa: CASSRGDPGELFF
v_call: TRBV29-1; clone_size: -; j_call: TRBJ1-2; d_call: -; cdr3_nt: TGCAGCGTGGGGACCAGGGAGTATGGCTACACCTTC; cdr3_aa: CSVGTREYGYTF
v_call: TRBV19; clone_size: -; j_call: TRBJ1-1; d_call: -; cdr3_nt: TGTGCCAGTAGTCAGCACACTGAAGCTTTCTTT; cdr3_aa: CASSQHTEAFF
v_call: TRBV6-5; clone_size: few; j_call: TRBJ1-2; d_call: -; cdr3_nt: TGTGCCAGCAGTTACTTCCCCGCCTATGGCTACACCTTC; cdr3_aa: CASSYFPAYGYTF
v_call: TRBV7-2; clone_size: -; j_call: TRBJ2-5; d_call: TRBD1; cdr3_nt: TGTGCCAGCAGCTTAAACCCCCAGGGGGCTGGGGGGACCCAGTACTTC; cdr3_aa: CASSLNPQGAGGTQYF
v_call: TRBV20-1; clone_size: few; j_call: TRBJ1-6; d_call: TRBD1; cdr3_nt: TGCAGTGCTAGGGGGACAGGGTTCGGACGCGATAATTCACCCCTCCACTTT; cdr3_aa: CSARGTGFGRDNSPLHF
v_call: TRBV6-1; clone_size: -; j_call: TRBJ2-1; d_call: -; cdr3_nt: TGTGCCAGCAGAAGGGACGGGTACAATGAGCAGTTCTTC; cdr3_aa: CASRRDGYNEQFF
v_call: TRBV11-3; clone_size: -; j_call: TRBJ1-1; d_call: TRBD1; cdr3_nt: TGTGCCAGCAGCCCAAGGACAGGGACCACTGAAACTTTCTTT; cdr3_aa: CASSPRTGTTETFF
v_call: TRBV6-2/TRBV6-3; clone_size: -; j_call: TRBJ1-5; d_call: TRBD1; cdr3_nt: TGTGCCAGCAGTAAGCGACAGGGGAAAGGGGGTAGCAATCAGCCCCAGCATTTT; cdr3_aa: CASSKRQGKGGSNQPQHF
v_call: TRBV20-1; clone_size: few; j_call: TRBJ2-1; d_call: TRBD2; cdr3_nt: TGCAGTGCTAGAGTCCCAACTAGCGGGGGGGATGAGCAGTTCTTC; cdr3_aa: CSARVPTSGGDEQFF
v_call: TRBV7-3; clone_size: few; j_call: TRBJ1-2; d_call: -; cdr3_nt: TGTGCCAGCAGCTTAAAGGCAGGGGATATCTATGGCTACACCTTC; cdr3_aa: CASSLKAGDIYGYTF
v_call: TRBV7-9; clone_size: medium-sized; j_call: TRBJ1-6; d_call: TRBD1; cdr3_nt: TGTGCCAGCAGCGGAGGGACAGGGGTCAATTCACCCCTCCACTTT; cdr3_aa: CASSGGTGVNSPLHF
v_call: TRBV5-1; clone_size: -; j_call: TRBJ2-7; d_call: -; cdr3_nt: TGCGCCAGCAGCTCATCGGTGGGCAACTACGAGCAGTACTTC; cdr3_aa: CASSSSVGNYEQYF